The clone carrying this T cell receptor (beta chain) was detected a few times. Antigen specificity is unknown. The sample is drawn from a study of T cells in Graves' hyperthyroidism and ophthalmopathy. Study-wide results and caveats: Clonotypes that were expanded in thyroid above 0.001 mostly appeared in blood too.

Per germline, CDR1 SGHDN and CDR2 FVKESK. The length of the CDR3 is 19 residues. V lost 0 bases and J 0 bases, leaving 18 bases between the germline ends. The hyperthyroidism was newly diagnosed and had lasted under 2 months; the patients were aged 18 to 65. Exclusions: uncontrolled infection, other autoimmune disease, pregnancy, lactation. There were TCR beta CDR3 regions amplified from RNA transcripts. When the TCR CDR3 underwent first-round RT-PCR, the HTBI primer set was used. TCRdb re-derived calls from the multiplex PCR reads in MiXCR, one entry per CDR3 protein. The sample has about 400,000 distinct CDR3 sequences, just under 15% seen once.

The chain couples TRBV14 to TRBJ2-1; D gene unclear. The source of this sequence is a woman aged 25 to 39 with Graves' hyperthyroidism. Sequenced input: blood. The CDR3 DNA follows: TGTGCCAGCAGCCAAGATTTACTACCGACTGGACGCTCCTACAATGAGCAGTTCTTC. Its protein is CASSQDLLPTGRSYNEQFF.